A single T cell receptor beta chain is shown here with its context. Its antigen is not known. The CDR3 has 15 amino acids. The V gene end was trimmed by 1 base and the J gene end by 7 bases; junction bases not matched to a gene: 6. The germline V gene has CDR1 SGHVS and CDR2 FNYEAQ. These data come from a study of T cells after yellow fever vaccination. Study details: Libraries from low-cell-number fractions were prepared with the SMART-Seq v4 Ultra Low Input RNA kit.

In making TCR cDNA, 5'RACE template switching added a universal primer site and UMIs to it. TCRdb re-called the 5' RACE reads with MiXCR, one entry per CDR3 protein. Counted here are about 360,000 distinct CDR3 sequences, 6.2% occurring once; the ten biggest clones make up about 15%. Study findings and constraints: Most primary-vaccination clones recurred post-booster (approximately 95% CD4, around 86% CD8). A small proportion of clonotypes was detected in both the CD4 and CD8 compartments.

The material sequenced was PBMCs, taken 5 days after the yellow fever booster vaccination. The clonotype comes from a man aged 25 to 40 who received the YFV17D yellow fever vaccine. The genes are TRBV7-6 and TRBJ2-3; 9 positions agree with TRBD2. DNA for the CDR3: TGTGCCAGCAGCTTAGACGCGGGAGGGCCGTATACGCAGTATTTT. Amino acids: CASSLDAGGPYTQYF.